The 25 T cell receptor beta chains in this list originate from one sample, sequenced in a study of T cells after posttransplantation cyclophosphamide. The repertoire was sequenced with immunoSEQ multiplex PCR; TCRdb's copy has only in-frame clones and lacks some. This table holds tens of thousands of clones, almost 75% found once. Sequenced input: memory CD4+ T cells sorted from PBMCs. Receptors originate from a woman between 55 and 75 years old in good health, CMV-negative, and a related stem cell transplant donor.

V usage is TRBV28 and J usage is TRBJ2-7, with TRBD1 as a possible D gene (6 bases). Trimming removed 5 bases from V and 4 bases from J, with 24 bases in between. The CDR3 has 17 amino acids. Looked up from germline, CDR1 is MDHEN and CDR2 is SYDVKM. The CDR3 DNA reads as TGTGCCAGCAGTATTAAGAGGGTGGACAGACTGGTTTACGAGCAGTACTTC. It translates to CASSIKRVDRLVYEQYF.

This chain connects TRBV4-1 to TRBJ2-5; 10 positions agree with TRBD1. The end of the DNA aligns better with TRBJ2-7, so the J call may be wrong. The CDR3 has 14 residues. Germline lookup yields CDR1 MGHRA and CDR2 YSYEKL. The CDR3 DNA reads as TGCGCCAGCAGTCTATCGGGACAGGGGCGCGAGCAGTACTTC. This translates into CASSLSGQGREQYF.

Of note for this clone: One junction end does not reproduce the germline sequence, and a read error may be involved. This chain connects TRBV28 to TRBJ1-2; no firm D call. This CDR3 region has 11 residues. CDR1 and CDR2 from the germline V gene are MDHEN and SYDVKM. In DNA, the CDR3 is TGTGCCAGCAGTGCGGCGGGCACCCTCTTCTTC. Its protein is CASSAAGTLFF.

V and J are TRBV2 and TRBJ2-7; 8 positions agree with TRBD2. CDR3 size: 14 residues. V was clipped by 6 bases and J by 4 bases; unmatched bases: 8. Germline V gene lookup returns CDR1 SNHLY and CDR2 FYNNEI. CDR3 protein: CASSGVGLAYEQYF. DNA for the CDR3: TGTGCCAGCAGCGGCGTAGGACTAGCTTACGAGCAGTACTTC.

The J gene is TRBJ1-2, the V gene TRBV4-2; weak D call: TRBD1 (6 bases). The V end lost 3 bases, the J end lost 8 bases, and 13 bases lay between the germline ends. Germline assignment: CDR1 LGHNA and CDR2 YNFKEQ. This CDR3 spans 13 amino acids. In DNA form, the CDR3 reads TGTGCCAGCAGCCACAGACAGGAGGTCGGCTACACCTTC. This sequence encodes CASSHRQEVGYTF.

The V call is TRBV30, the J call TRBJ1-1; D unresolved. The CDR3 contains 12 residues. In germline, CDR1 is GTSNPN, CDR2 SVGIG (reference sequence). Between the trimmed V and J ends, which lost 3 bases and 0 bases, there was a span of 5 bases. CDR3 residues: CAWRLMNTEAFF. Here the CDR3 DNA reads TGTGCCTGGAGACTGATGAACACTGAAGCTTTCTTT.

The count of this clone is one. CDR3 nucleotides: TGTGCCAGCAGCCCTGGGGCAGGGGGCATGGTTTACGAGCAGTACTTC. Its translation is CASSPGAGGMVYEQYF. V usage is TRBV5-4 and J usage is TRBJ2-7; TRBD1 matches 8 bases. CDR3 length: 16 residues. The germline V gene encodes CDR1 SGHNT and CDR2 YYREEE (reference sequence). After removal of 4 bases from V and 4 bases from J, the junction contained 13 bases not matched to a gene.

This chain connects TRBV5-1 to TRBJ2-5, with a weak D call TRBD2 (5 bases). V lost 0 bases, J lost 5 bases, and 14 bases lay in between. The CDR3 spans 15 residues. Germline assignment: CDR1 SGHRS and CDR2 YFSETQ. CDR3 amino acids: CASSLGGSMDETQYF. In DNA, the CDR3 is TGCGCCAGCAGCTTGGGTGGGAGCATGGATGAGACCCAGTACTTC.

This clone has just a few counts. The chain couples TRBV7-8 to TRBJ1-1, with D unclear. This CDR3 region has 13 residues. Germline CDR1 SGHVS, CDR2 FQNEAQ. V dropped 7 bases and J dropped 6 bases, with 15 bases sitting between them. The CDR3 region is CASIDWRSSEAFF. CDR3 DNA sequence: TGTGCCAGCATTGACTGGAGAAGCTCTGAAGCTTTCTTT.

The chain couples TRBV6-6 to TRBJ1-1; the D gene is possibly TRBD1 (6 bases). Trimming took 4 bases from V and 1 from J, leaving 10 bases between them. The CDR3 covers 14 residues. Germline V gene sequence: CDR1 MNHNY, CDR2 SVGAGI (reference sequence). CDR3 in amino acids: CASSFGGRNTEAFF. DNA for the CDR3: TGTGCCAGCAGTTTTGGGGGCCGGAACACTGAAGCTTTCTTT.

This chain links TRBV5-6 with TRBJ2-2; D gene uncertain. The CDR3 covers 13 residues. Trimming shortened V by 4 bases and J by 4 bases, and 8 bases separated the two germline ends. Per the germline V gene, CDR1 is SGHDT and CDR2 is YYEEEE. In DNA, the CDR3 is TGTGCCAGCAGCGGCATATTCACCGGGGAGCTGTTTTTT. Amino acid sequence: CASSGIFTGELFF.

The gene calls are TRBV19 and TRBJ2-1; 10 bases fit TRBD2. Trimming took 8 bases from V and 3 from J; bases not matched to a gene: 1. This CDR3 region has 13 residues. In germline, CDR1 is LNHDA, CDR2 SQIVND (reference sequence). CDR3 in amino acids: CASRTSGYNEQFF. DNA of the CDR3: TGTGCCAGTCGGACTAGCGGCTACAATGAGCAGTTCTTC. Drawing the rest from reference TRBV19 and TRBJ2-1, the complete variable domain is DGGITQSPKYLFRKEGQNVTLSCEQNLNHDAMYWYRQDPGQGLRLIYYSQIVNDFQKGDIAEGYSVSREKKESFPLTVTSAQKNPTAFYLCASRTSGYNEQFFGPGTRLTVL.

The sample holds a few counts of this clone. The rearrangement joins TRBV19 to TRBJ1-5; D unclear. The V end was cut by 6 bases, the J end by 2 bases, with 14 bases between. Germline CDR1 is LNHDA and CDR2 is SQIVND (reference sequence). This CDR3 comprises 15 residues. CDR3 protein: CASSRGRAGNQPQHF. The CDR3 nucleotides are TGTGCCAGTAGCCGAGGGAGAGCAGGCAATCAGCCCCAGCATTTT.

The CDR3 spells CASRTRLSGEYQPQHF. The CDR3 coding sequence is TGTGCCAGTAGGACCCGATTGTCGGGGGAATATCAGCCCCAGCATTTT. The chain couples TRBV19 to TRBJ1-5; TRBD1 might be the D (5 bases). Trimming shortened V by 6 bases and J by 5 bases, and 20 bases separated the two germline ends. The germline gives CDR1 LNHDA, CDR2 SQIVND (reference sequence). This CDR3 is 16 amino acids long. Variable domain in full (rest from reference TRBV19 and TRBJ1-5): DGGITQSPKYLFRKEGQNVTLSCEQNLNHDAMYWYRQDPGQGLRLIYYSQIVNDFQKGDIAEGYSVSREKKESFPLTVTSAQKNPTAFYLCASRTRLSGEYQPQHFGDGTRLSIL.

This clone came up once. The chain couples TRBV5-6 to TRBJ2-3; D gene unclear. Deletions cut 7 bases from V and 2 bases from J, with 11 bases between. The CDR3 contains 13 residues. CDR1 SGHDT and CDR2 YYEEEE come from the germline V gene. The CDR3 sequence is CASLRGYTDTQYF. In DNA, the CDR3 is TGTGCCAGCCTCCGCGGCTACACAGATACGCAGTATTTT.

The V and J genes are TRBV19 and TRBJ2-7; D is ambiguous. Germline assignment: CDR1 LNHDA and CDR2 SQIVND (reference sequence). This CDR3 is built from 15 residues. The V gene lost 5 bases and the J gene lost 2 bases, with 16 bases spanning the gap. CDR3 in amino acids: CASSFRIDTAYEQYF. CDR3 DNA: TGTGCCAGTAGTTTCCGTATAGACACCGCCTACGAGCAGTACTTC.

This chain links TRBV7-2 with TRBJ2-1; 9 nucleotides align to TRBD1. In germline, CDR1 is SGHTA, CDR2 FQGNSA. Trimming removed 1 base from V and 9 bases from J; junction bases left unmatched: 1. The CDR3 loop spans 13 amino acids. The CDR3 sequence is CASSLDRGREQFF. The CDR3 bases are TGTGCCAGCAGCTTAGACAGGGGGCGTGAGCAGTTCTTC.

The chain is built from TRBV7-8 and TRBJ2-5; tentative D call: TRBD2 (6 bases). CDR1 is SGHVS, CDR2 FQNEAQ, per germline. V was trimmed by 5 bases and J by 1 base, leaving 11 bases between them. The CDR3 is made up of 14 amino acids. The CDR3 DNA sequence: TGTGCCAGCAGCGATCGGGACTCCCAAGAGACCCAGTACTTC. Amino acid sequence: CASSDRDSQETQYF.

The rearrangement uses TRBV5-1 and TRBJ1-1; TRBD1 aligns across 11 bases. This CDR3 has 15 residues. CDR1 is SGHRS, CDR2 YFSETQ, per germline. V was clipped by 0 bases and J by 8 bases; unmatched bases: 6. CDR3 amino acids: CASSLAGTGGTEAFF. The CDR3 DNA reads as TGCGCCAGCAGCTTGGCCGGGACAGGGGGGACCGAAGCTTTCTTT. The whole variable domain, remainder taken from reference TRBV5-1 and TRBJ1-1, is KAGVTQTPRYLIKTRGQQVTLSCSPISGHRSVSWYQQTPGQGLQFLFEYFSETQRNKGNFPGRFSGRQFSNSRSEMNVSTLELGDSALYLCASSLAGTGGTEAFFGQGTRLTVV.

The chain couples TRBV2 to TRBJ2-1; TRBD1 matches 12 bases. Germline V CDR1 and CDR2: SNHLY, FYNNEI. The CDR3 is 14 residues long. V shed 7 bases, J shed 7 bases, and the junction held 5 bases outside the gene matches. CDR3 residues: CASKGDRGLNEQFF. The CDR3 DNA sequence: TGTGCCAGCAAGGGGGACAGGGGGCTAAATGAGCAGTTCTTC.

This clone was seen more than once but under ten times. The gene calls are TRBV11-3 and TRBJ2-1; 10 bases line up with TRBD2. The germline V gene encodes CDR1 SGHNT and CDR2 YENEEA. V shed 5 bases and J 8 bases; nucleotides not matched to a gene: 9. There are 15 residues in the CDR3. CDR3: CASSKGVAGGDEQFF. The CDR3 coding sequence is TGTGCCAGCAGCAAAGGCGTAGCGGGGGGTGATGAGCAGTTCTTC.

This clone has just a few counts. The V gene is TRBV7-2, the J gene TRBJ1-2; no definite D call. With 5 bases removed from V and 8 bases from J, the gap between germline ends came to 15 bases. This CDR3 comprises 13 residues. In germline, CDR1 is SGHTA, CDR2 FQGNSA. The chain's CDR3 is CASSRKEAIGYTF. CDR3 coding DNA: TGTGCCAGCAGCCGGAAAGAGGCTATCGGCTACACCTTC.

The rearrangement joins TRBV7-2 to TRBJ1-2; no clear D. This CDR3 contains 13 residues. The V gene's germline CDR1 is SGHTA and CDR2 FQGNSA. V lost 1 base to trimming and J lost 0 bases, with 3 bases between them. CDR3 DNA sequence: TGTGCCAGCAGCTTAGTAACTAACTATGGCTACACCTTC. Translating it yields CASSLVTNYGYTF.

The table lists this clone with a count of one. This chain uses TRBV7-9 with TRBJ1-5; 8 bases align to TRBD1. Germline V gene data show CDR1 as SEHNR and CDR2 as FQNEAQ (reference sequence). V was clipped by 1 base and J by 2 bases; unmatched bases: 4. The CDR3 is made up of 16 amino acids. The DNA of the CDR3 is TGTGCCAGCAGCTTAGATGGGACAGGCCGCAATCAGCCCCAGCATTTT. It specifies CASSLDGTGRNQPQHF.

In its sample, this clone was seen a few times. V usage is TRBV10-3 and J usage is TRBJ1-2; tentatively, D is TRBD1 (5 bases). Per germline, CDR1 ENHRY and CDR2 SYGVKD. The CDR3 is 13 residues long. V dropped 5 bases and J dropped 6 bases, with 13 bases sitting between them. The CDR3 bases are TGTGCCATCAGTAACAGGCGACCCGATGGCTACACCTTC. Translating it yields CAISNRRPDGYTF.